Included here is one T cell receptor (beta chain) sequence, with context. The antigen it binds to is not known. No base qualities exist here, and no much larger clone lies one base off it. Including cysteine and phenylalanine, the CDR3 has 15 amino acids. Only CDR3 DNA remains: 45 bases, in frame from the first base. The germline V gene gives CDR1 as MNHNS and CDR2 as SASEGT. The trim is 3 bases for V and 0 bases for J, with a gap of 9 bases between the germline ends. Using the deep immunoSEQ assay, TCR CDR3 regions were amplified from genomic DNA by multiplex PCR. Extracted genomic DNA from each cell subset was spread evenly across all wells of several immunoSEQ 96-well plates, with each plate serving as a replicate. Each replicate PCR for unsorted PBMC received about 0.3 ug genomic DNA, equal to about 30,000 T cell genomes. Genomic DNA from unsorted PBMC was sequenced over ten immunoSEQ deep assay plates. The purified libraries were quantified using a Qubit 3.0 fluorometer, sized with a Bioanalyzer 2100, and then quantified again using the KAPA Library Quantification kit. Every immunoSEQ 96-well plate was sequenced on a dedicated single-read 150-cycle Illumina NextSeq 550 flow cell. Per the authors' processing: Because the immunoSEQ output held only junctional sequences and lacked quality scores, the filtering could not match the filtering applied to full-length reads. Sequences were annotated with PyIR, a Python wrapper for IgBLAST v1.9, using IMGT germline references to assign V/J genes and CDR3. Any read was removed if the V/J assignment was weak (E-value above 1e-6), the CDR3 was missing, or the read contained stop codons, out-of-frame junctions, or ambiguous translated residues. V3J clonotypes were defined as sequences sharing the same inferred V gene, J gene, and CDR3 amino acid sequence. Percentage overlap between repertoires was computed as shared unique clonotypes divided by the size of the smaller repertoire. Repertoire richness was assessed with RTK rarefaction, the Chao1 estimator, and Recon v2.1 estimates of unobserved clonotypes. What TCRdb holds here is the immuneACCESS table cut down to in-frame rearrangements. Part of the clones is not present; checked against another copy, under half of the missing clones reflect an unresolved V gene, and the others are unexplained. V and J calls and clone size are as listed in that table; D and trimming were resolved from the DNA. Across this sample there are approximately 470,000 clones, with around 85% seen only once. The leading ten clones occupy approximately 11% of the sample.

The sample belongs to a study of shared clonotypes between healthy human individuals (TCRdb year 2020). For context, the study as a whole: The cohort comprised a couple of women and three men aged 18 to 49 years. Blood TCR repertoires of about 5 healthy adults were deeply sequenced to estimate repertoire size and the extent of clonotype sharing between individuals. To increase sequencing depth and limit assay-specific biases, TCR repertoire library preparation and sequencing were carried out by different laboratories using diverse techniques. Per donor, leukapheresis produced somewhere between about 0.94 and 9.5 billion PBMCs.

The donors were healthy, HIV-negative adults with no recently reported acute infections or vaccinations. Every donor was a Caucasian adult living in Nashville, Tennessee, USA. For unsorted samples, roughly 81 million PBMCs were counted and genomic DNA was extracted with the QIAamp DNA Blood Mini kit. Blood was collected by leukapheresis, and PBMCs were isolated by Ficoll-Histopaque density gradient centrifugation and then cryopreserved in liquid nitrogen vapor phase. Beyond this particular receptor, the publication reports: Sampling was restricted to blood, and TCR repertoires in tissue are likely to differ from TCR repertoires in blood. Because the study included only a small number of donors, the genetic and exposure-history diversity represented was limited. Based on pairwise subsampling, the degree of clonotype sharing among donors was expected to be affected by sequencing depth.

Input material: PBMCs. The rearranged segments are TRBV6-1 and TRBJ1-5, with the D segment identity uncertain. The receptor comes from a woman aged 40 to 55 in good health. Some clones in this sample may be carry-over from other donors' samples. The nucleotide sequence is TGTGCCAGCAGTGAGGAGGGTTATAGCAATCAGCCCCAGCATTTT. This sequence encodes CASSEEGYSNQPQHF.